This record covers a single T cell receptor (beta chain). The CDR3 runs 13 residues. The germline V gene encodes CDR1 DFQATT and CDR2 SNEGSKA (reference sequence). Trimming took 3 bases from V and 3 from J; bases not matched to a gene: 5. Assay used: immunoSEQ multiplex PCR; TCRdb lists only in-frame clones, some missing. The sample records 55,000 to 75,000 clones, around 82% being singletons. The entry originates in a study of blood T cell repertoires in COVID-19. Sequences were obtained from peripheral blood. This TCR was recovered from a man at least 80 years old with active or convalescent COVID-19. The chain combines TRBV20-1 with TRBJ2-7; 7 positions agree with TRBD2. The CDR3 DNA sequence: TGCAGTGCTAGTCCGGGACTAAACTACGAGCAGTACTTC. Residues: CSASPGLNYEQYF.